The 13 T cell receptor beta chains below come from one sample, sequenced in a study of response to subunit inactivated influenza vaccine. TCRdb reprocessed the RT-PCR reads via MiXCR and lists one record per CDR3 protein. This table has about 800,000 distinct CDR3 sequences, 21% appearing once. The material was PBMCs from blood, obtained 4 to 6 days after vaccination. Every receptor here comes from a man between 50 and 59 years old who received an inactivated influenza vaccine.

V and J are TRBV29-1 and TRBJ2-3; D perhaps matches TRBD2 (6 bases). This CDR3 is 13 amino acids long. Deletions cut 8 bases from V and 1 base from J, with 13 bases between. The germline CDR1 and CDR2 sequences are SQVTM and ANQGSEA. The CDR3 here is CSQGPGGTDTQYF. The CDR3 DNA reads as TGCAGCCAGGGTCCGGGGGGCACAGATACGCAGTATTTT.

This chain connects TRBV10-3 to TRBJ2-3; 10 bases match TRBD2. V lost 3 bases, J lost 4 bases, and 10 bases stayed unmatched. The CDR3 runs to 17 residues. Germline values: CDR1 ENHRY, CDR2 SYGVKD. The CDR3 bases are TGTGCCATCAGTGATTCCAGAGCTAGCGGGGGATCAGATACGCAGTATTTT. Translation gives CAISDSRASGGSDTQYF.

This clonotype turned up a few times. V is TRBV24-1 and J is TRBJ2-1, with a weak D call TRBD1 (5 bases). The V gene's germline CDR1 is KGHDR and CDR2 SFDVKD. Deletions cut 6 bases from V and 7 bases from J, with 12 bases between. The CDR3 covers 13 residues. The CDR3 DNA sequence: TGTGCCACCAGTCGGCCCGCAGGGAATGAGCAGTTCTTC. It codes for CATSRPAGNEQFF.

This chain connects TRBV18 to TRBJ2-4, with D perhaps matching TRBD2 (5 bases). Germline V lookup: CDR1 KGHSH, CDR2 LQKENI. Between the trimmed V and J ends, which lost 1 base and 8 bases, there was a span of 12 bases. The CDR3 length is 14 residues. CDR3 bases: TGTGCCAGCTCACCACGAAATTTGGAGGACATTCAGTACTTC. Amino acid sequence: CASSPRNLEDIQYF.

The rearrangement links TRBV7-2 to TRBJ2-1; tentatively, D is TRBD2 (6 bases). This CDR3 is built from 17 residues. Per the germline V gene, CDR1 is SGHTA and CDR2 is FQGNSA. Trimming took 1 base from V and 4 from J, leaving 17 bases between them. The CDR3 DNA follows: TGTGCCAGCAGCTTAGTCTCTGGGCTAGCGCCATACAATGAGCAGTTCTTC. This encodes CASSLVSGLAPYNEQFF.

The V gene is TRBV5-1, the J gene TRBJ2-7, with TRBD1 identical over 12 bases. V dropped 2 bases and J dropped 5; count of bases not matched to a gene: 2. This CDR3 contains 14 residues. Per germline, CDR1 SGHRS and CDR2 YFSETQ. The CDR3 DNA reads TGCGCCAGCAGCTTCGGGACAGGGGGCGACGAGCAGTACTTC. This encodes CASSFGTGGDEQYF.

V usage is TRBV20-1 and J usage is TRBJ2-7, with 7 bases fitting TRBD1. After removal of 4 bases from V and 4 bases from J, the junction contained 7 bases not matched to a gene. From germline, CDR1 is DFQATT and CDR2 SNEGSKA (reference sequence). The CDR3 is 13 amino acids. In nucleotides, the CDR3 is TGCAGTGCTACCCCGGACAGGAGGTACGAGCAGTACTTC. It is translated as CSATPDRRYEQYF.

This clonotype showed up just a few times. The chain joins TRBV20-1 to TRBJ2-5; D is undetermined. Germline V lookup: CDR1 DFQATT, CDR2 SNEGSKA (reference sequence). Trimming pared 6 bases from V and 3 bases from J, leaving 14 bases between. The CDR3 totals 13 residues. The CDR3 protein is CSARWKPKETQYF. The DNA for the CDR3 is TGCAGTGCCAGGTGGAAACCTAAAGAGACCCAGTACTTC.

The V and J genes are TRBV6-6 and TRBJ1-1, with D unclear. Germline CDR1 MNHNY, CDR2 SVGAGI (reference sequence). The CDR3 covers 12 residues. V was shortened by 11 bases and J by 4 bases, with 14 bases between the two germline ends. The CDR3 sequence: CAVGTPGTEAFF. CDR3 in DNA: TGTGCCGTAGGCACCCCAGGCACTGAAGCTTTCTTT.

The genes are TRBV10-3 and TRBJ2-1, with 7 bases lining up with TRBD1. Germline assignment: CDR1 ENHRY and CDR2 SYGVKD. The CDR3 has 15 residues. Unmatched junction bases numbered 13, after V lost 6 bases and J lost 8 bases. The CDR3 nucleotides read TGTGCCATCAGCGGGGCGACAGGGTTAGGGGATGAGCAGTTCTTC. It translates to CAISGATGLGDEQFF.

The chain combines TRBV2 with TRBJ2-3; 10 bases agree with TRBD2. CDR1 SNHLY and CDR2 FYNNEI come from the germline V gene. J gave up 2 bases and V 8 bases, and 10 bases lay outside the gene matches. The CDR3 sequence is 16 residues long. The CDR3 reads CASSPQGLAVTDTQYF. CDR3 in DNA: TGTGCCAGCTCGCCCCAAGGACTAGCGGTCACAGATACGCAGTATTTT.

This clonotype was seen only a few times. The chain has TRBV6-5 and TRBJ1-5; D ambiguous. V dropped 2 bases and J dropped 5 bases, with 10 bases sitting between them. The CDR3 consists of 14 residues. Germline CDR1 and CDR2: MNHEY and SVGAGI. The CDR3 loop is CASSYVQAHQPQHF. CDR3 coding DNA: TGTGCCAGCAGTTACGTTCAGGCACATCAGCCCCAGCATTTT.

This clonotype was seen a handful of times. J is TRBJ2-5 and V is TRBV3-1, with D perhaps TRBD1 (5 bases). Germline V CDR1 and CDR2: LGHDT, YNNKEL (reference sequence). V gave up 0 bases and J gave up 3 bases, with 17 bases separating them. The length of the CDR3 is 17 residues. CDR3 region: CASSQDFQGWEKETQYF. CDR3 DNA sequence: TGTGCCAGCAGCCAAGATTTTCAGGGTTGGGAAAAAGAGACCCAGTACTTC.